This T cell receptor beta chain is drawn from a study of T-cell reconstitution after alpha-beta-depleted transplantation in children. This clonotype was detected ten times or more. Its antigen remains unknown. Unmatched junction bases numbered 6, after V lost 4 bases and J lost 3 bases. The CDR3 covers 14 residues. Germline-derived CDR1 and CDR2 are SQVTM and ANQGSEA. Study conclusions and caveats: The authors attributed T-cell counts and diversity one year after transplant mostly to newly produced T cells. From surviving recipient T cells and thymic progenitors came the high day-60 TCRbeta diversity observed in some patients. The origin of alpha-beta T cells about two months after transplant was reportedly several hundred expanded graft clones.

The TCRbeta library incorporated unique molecular identifiers. TCRdb passed the PCR reads through MiXCR, listing each CDR3 protein once. This sample yields about 250,000 distinct CDR3 sequences, of which 20% to 30% are seen a single time; more than 4.5% belongs to the top ten. The chain combines TRBV29-1 with TRBJ2-7; 10 nucleotides agree with TRBD2. The sequences come from PBMCs, mostly from graft donor cells, collected 360 days after TCRalphabeta/CD19-depleted stem cell transplant. This TCR was sampled from a female patient between 2 and 10 years old who had a stem cell transplant for congenital amegakaryocytic thrombocytopenia, so the T cells may come from the graft donor. CDR3 sequence reads: CSVAGGTSVYEQYF. CDR3 sequence (DNA): TGCAGCGTTGCCGGTGGGACTAGCGTCTACGAGCAGTACTTC.